Below, 5 T cell receptor beta chains from the same sample are listed, as sequenced in a study of cytomegalovirus exposure and HLA in healthy donors. Use of 60 Vbeta and 13 Jbeta primers characterized the PCR. Repertoires were generated with immunoSEQ multiplex PCR, while TCRdb's copy carries only in-frame clones and drops some. The sample includes about 170,000 clones, approximately 80% seen only once; the top ten take 4% to 5%. The material sequenced was PBMCs. All receptors derive from a young woman in good health and CMV-seropositive.

This clone was observed a few times. The chain recombines TRBV29-1 with TRBJ2-1; 12 bases agree with TRBD2. Unmatched junction bases numbered 10, after V lost 8 bases and J lost 8 bases. CDR1 is SQVTM and CDR2 is ANQGSEA in the germline V gene. The CDR3 extends over 14 amino acids. The CDR3 here is CSTAPSGGADEQFF. Here the CDR3 DNA reads TGCAGCACTGCGCCTAGCGGGGGGGCCGATGAGCAGTTCTTC.

The chain joins TRBV28 to TRBJ2-1; D unclear. V lost 11 bases to trimming and J lost 9 bases, with 17 bases between them. The CDR3 is 12 amino acids. The germline gives CDR1 MDHEN, CDR2 SYDVKM. This chain's CDR3 is CAAKQNVGEQFF. For the CDR3, the DNA is TGTGCCGCCAAACAGAACGTGGGTGAGCAGTTCTTC.

The rearrangement links TRBV28 to TRBJ2-5; 8 nucleotides line up with TRBD1. The CDR3 is made up of 14 amino acids. The germline V gene encodes CDR1 MDHEN and CDR2 SYDVKM. Trimming cost V 8 bases and J 1 base; bases outside gene matches: 6. CDR3 DNA sequence: TGTGCCAGCCTTCACCAGGGGGCCCAAGAGACCCAGTACTTC. It specifies CASLHQGAQETQYF.

The chain employs TRBV5-1 and TRBJ2-7, with D perhaps matching TRBD2 (5 bases). The V gene lost 0 bases and the J gene lost 3 bases, with 19 bases spanning the gap. Looked up from germline, CDR1 is SGHRS and CDR2 is YFSETQ. This CDR3 region has 17 residues. CDR3 residues: CASSLGTTPGYRYEQYF. CDR3 nucleotides: TGCGCCAGCAGCTTGGGAACTACACCGGGATACCGCTACGAGCAGTACTTC.

The chain joins TRBV7-5 to TRBJ1-5. TRBV7-5 is a pseudogene. This CDR3 is built from 14 residues. CDR3 loop: CARRQEGSNQPQHF. CDR3 in DNA: TGTGCCAGAAGACAGGAGGGGAGCAATCAGCCCCAGCATTTT.